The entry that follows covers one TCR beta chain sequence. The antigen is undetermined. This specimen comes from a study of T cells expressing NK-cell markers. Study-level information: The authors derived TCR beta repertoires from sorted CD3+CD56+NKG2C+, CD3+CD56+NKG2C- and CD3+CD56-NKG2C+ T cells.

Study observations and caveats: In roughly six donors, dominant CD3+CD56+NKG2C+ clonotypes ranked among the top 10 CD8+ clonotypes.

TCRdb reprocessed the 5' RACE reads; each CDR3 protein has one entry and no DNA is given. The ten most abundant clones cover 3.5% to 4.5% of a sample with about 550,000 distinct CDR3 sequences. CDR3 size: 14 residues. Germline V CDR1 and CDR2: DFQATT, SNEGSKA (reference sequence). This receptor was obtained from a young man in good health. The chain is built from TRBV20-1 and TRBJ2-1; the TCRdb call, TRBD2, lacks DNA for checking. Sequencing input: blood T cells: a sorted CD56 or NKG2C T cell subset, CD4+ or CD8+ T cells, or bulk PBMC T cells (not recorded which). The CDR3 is CSARDVDGRLEQFF.